The 20 T cell receptor beta chains reported below all come from one sample, sequenced in a study of blood T cell repertoires in COVID-19. Measured with immunoSEQ multiplex PCR; TCRdb has only the in-frame clones, and not every one. The repertoire holds roughly 300,000 clones, with 70% to 90% as singletons. Sequencing was carried out using peripheral blood. These receptors all stem from a man aged 18 to 29 who had recovered from COVID-19.

The V gene is TRBV24-1, the J gene TRBJ2-1, with 14 bases fitting TRBD2. Germline values: CDR1 KGHDR, CDR2 SFDVKD. The V gene end was trimmed by 4 bases and the J gene end by 6 bases; junction bases not matched to a gene: 1. This CDR3 comprises 15 residues. CDR3 sequence: CATSEGLAGGNEQFF. CDR3 DNA sequence: TGTGCCACCAGTGAAGGACTAGCGGGGGGCAATGAGCAGTTCTTC.

The V call is TRBV14, the J call TRBJ2-7, with 8 bases matching TRBD1. From germline, CDR1 is SGHDN and CDR2 FVKESK. This CDR3 contains 16 residues. V was clipped by 3 bases and J by 0 bases; unmatched bases: 7. The CDR3 DNA sequence: TGTGCCAGCAGCCATATCTGGACAGGGAGCTCCTACGAGCAGTACTTC. It is translated as CASSHIWTGSSYEQYF.

V and J are TRBV5-6 and TRBJ1-6, with 9 positions matching TRBD1. CDR1 SGHDT and CDR2 YYEEEE come from the germline V gene. With V trimmed by 0 bases and J by 13 bases, 11 bases remained unmatched. The length of the CDR3 is 16 residues. The CDR3 region is CASSLVETGGGSPLHF. The CDR3 DNA reads as TGTGCCAGCAGCTTGGTGGAGACAGGGGGAGGTTCCCCCCTCCACTTT.

The chain couples TRBV9 to TRBJ2-1; 12 bases line up with TRBD2. This CDR3 spans 19 amino acids. CDR1 and CDR2 from the germline V gene are SGDLS and YYNGEE. Trimming took 2 bases from V and 5 from J; bases not matched to a gene: 14. The CDR3 is CASSVVLAGGPVNDNEQFF. As DNA, the CDR3 is TGTGCCAGCAGCGTCGTGCTAGCGGGAGGGCCGGTAAACGACAATGAGCAGTTCTTC.

This chain joins TRBV19 and TRBJ1-1; the D gene is possibly TRBD1 (5 bases). This CDR3 region has 12 residues. The germline gives CDR1 LNHDA, CDR2 SQIVND (reference sequence). Trimming shortened V by 3 bases and J by 7 bases, and 9 bases separated the two germline ends. CDR3 residues: CASSIQGFEAFF. DNA of the CDR3: TGTGCCAGTAGTATTCAGGGCTTTGAAGCTTTCTTT.

This chain links TRBV3-1 (or the pseudogene TRBV3-2) with TRBJ2-1; the D gene is possibly TRBD2 (6 bases). Germline V gives CDR1 LGHDT, CDR2 YNNKEL (reference sequence). The CDR3 consists of 13 residues. V lost 2 bases and J 7 bases, leaving 9 bases between the germline ends. The CDR3 loop is CASSQQGGNEQFF. As DNA, the CDR3 is TGTGCCAGCAGCCAACAGGGAGGTAATGAGCAGTTCTTC.

The rearrangement uses TRBV11-3 and TRBJ2-1; tentative D call: TRBD2 (7 bases). The V end lost 6 bases, the J end lost 6 bases, and 21 bases lay between the germline ends. In germline, CDR1 is SGHNT, CDR2 YENEEA. CDR3 length: 16 amino acids. CDR3 in amino acids: CASSSGGGARVNEQFF. The CDR3 DNA sequence: TGTGCCAGCAGTTCCGGTGGGGGGGCGCGAGTCAATGAGCAGTTCTTC. Combining the CDR3 with reference TRBV11-3 and TRBJ2-1 gives the whole variable domain EAGVVQSPRYKIIEKKQPVAFWCNPISGHNTLYWYLQNLGQGPELLIRYENEEAVDDSQLPKDRFSAERLKGVDSTLKIQPAELGDSAVYLCASSSGGGARVNEQFFGPGTRLTVL.

The V gene is TRBV5-8, the J gene TRBJ2-1, with D possibly TRBD1 on 5 matching bases. In germline, CDR1 is SGHTS, CDR2 YDEGEE. Between the trimmed V and J ends, which lost 3 bases and 10 bases, there was a span of 8 bases. The CDR3 consists of 11 residues. CDR3 in DNA: TGTGCCAGCAGCTCCAGGGTGGAGCAGTTCTTC. Protein product: CASSSRVEQFF. Full variable domain (outside the CDR3, taken from reference TRBV5-8 and TRBJ2-1): EAGVTQSPTHLIKTRGQQATLRCSPISGHTSVYWYQQALGLGLQFLLWYDEGEERNRGNFPPRFSGRQFPNYSSELNVNALELEDSALYLCASSSRVEQFFGPGTRLTVL.

The chain is built from TRBV4-1 and TRBJ2-7; 7 nucleotides align to TRBD1. The CDR3 runs 15 residues. J gave up 2 bases and V 3 bases, and 7 bases lay outside the gene matches. Germline lookup yields CDR1 MGHRA and CDR2 YSYEKL. The CDR3, as DNA: TGCGCCAGCAGCCACTCGACAGGGCTCGCCTACGAGCAGTACTTC. It specifies CASSHSTGLAYEQYF.

This clone showed up just once. V gene TRBV27 combines with J gene TRBJ2-7; 7 positions agree with TRBD2. The CDR3 has 16 amino acids. Trimming removed 5 bases from V and 4 bases from J; junction bases left unmatched: 14. The germline CDR1 and CDR2 sequences are MNHEY and SMNVEV (reference sequence). The CDR3: CASSGSLAGVLYEQYF. CDR3 in DNA: TGTGCCAGCAGTGGGTCATTGGCGGGAGTACTTTACGAGCAGTACTTC.

V and J are TRBV29-1 and TRBJ1-2, with 8 bases that match TRBD1. The CDR3 sequence is 14 residues long. The germline V gene encodes CDR1 SQVTM and CDR2 ANQGSEA. The junction had 14 bases not matched to a gene; V was cut back by 6 bases and J by 8 bases. The CDR3 nucleotides read TGCAGCGTGCGACTTGACAGGGGATACGGGGGCTACACCTTC. Translation gives CSVRLDRGYGGYTF.

The chain joins TRBV7-8 to TRBJ2-3, with D possibly TRBD1 on 6 matching bases. There are 13 residues in the CDR3. CDR1 and CDR2 from the germline V gene are SGHVS and FQNEAQ. V lost 2 bases to trimming and J lost 6 bases, with 9 bases between them. In nucleotides, the CDR3 is TGTGCCAGCAGCTTACACAGGGTTGATACGCAGTATTTT. It translates to CASSLHRVDTQYF.

The gene calls are TRBV11-1 and TRBJ2-7; D gene uncertain. CDR1 is SGHAT and CDR2 is FQDESV in the germline V gene (reference sequence). The CDR3 consists of 13 residues. Deletions cut 0 bases from V and 3 bases from J, with 6 bases between. The CDR3 loop reads CASSLASFYEQYF. The CDR3 DNA is TGTGCCAGCAGCTTAGCTTCATTCTACGAGCAGTACTTC. Together with reference TRBV11-1 and TRBJ2-7, the CDR3 gives the full variable domain: EAEVAQSPRYKITEKSQAVAFWCDPISGHATLYWYRQILGQGPELLVQFQDESVVDDSQLPKDRFSAERLKGVDSTLKIQPAELGDSAMYLCASSLASFYEQYFGPGTRLTVT.

The V gene is TRBV2, the J gene TRBJ2-2; possibly TRBD2 for D (6 bases). V was shortened by 10 bases and J by 4 bases, with 25 bases between the two germline ends. Germline V gene sequence: CDR1 SNHLY, CDR2 FYNNEI. This CDR3 is 17 amino acids long. The CDR3 DNA follows: TGTGCCATAAACGGGAGAGGAGGGGTCGCGGCCACCGGGGAGCTGTTTTTT. Protein product: CAINGRGGVAATGELFF.

V usage is TRBV5-1 and J usage is TRBJ1-4; D might be TRBD1 (5 bases). The CDR3 contains 15 residues. The V gene's germline CDR1 is SGHRS and CDR2 YFSETQ. V gave up 5 bases and J gave up 2 bases, with 13 bases separating them. The CDR3, as DNA: TGCGCCAGCAGTCGGGGGACCACTACTAATGAAAAACTGTTTTTT. Protein: CASSRGTTTNEKLFF.

The chain is built from TRBV18 and TRBJ2-2; no firm D call. CDR3 size: 11 residues. V lost 6 bases, J lost 4 bases, and 3 bases lay in between. Germline-derived CDR1 and CDR2 are KGHSH and LQKENI. This chain's CDR3 is CASSLTGELFF. DNA of the CDR3: TGTGCCAGCTCCCTCACCGGGGAGCTGTTTTTT.

This clone was counted between two and nine times. The chain combines TRBV29-1 with TRBJ1-2; tentatively, D is TRBD1 (5 bases). V was pared by 4 bases and J by 4 bases, with 7 bases between. Germline CDR1 and CDR2: SQVTM and ANQGSEA. This CDR3 is 11 amino acids long. The CDR3 spells CSVGQIYGYTF. CDR3 DNA: TGCAGCGTTGGACAGATCTATGGCTACACCTTC.

The chain employs TRBV6-1 and TRBJ2-7, with 7 bases matching TRBD2. V shed 3 bases, J shed 2 bases, and the junction held 7 bases outside the gene matches. Germline loops: CDR1 MNHNS, CDR2 SASEGT. The CDR3 runs 15 residues. As DNA, the CDR3 is TGTGCCAGCAGTGATCCCAGCGGGAACGCCTACGAGCAGTACTTC. This translates into CASSDPSGNAYEQYF.

CDR3 in amino acids: CASSLVEGRQETQYF. In DNA, the CDR3 is TGTGCCAGCAGCTTGGTCGAGGGCCGCCAAGAGACCCAGTACTTC. This chain links TRBV5-4 with TRBJ2-5; TRBD2 might be the D (5 bases). This CDR3 is built from 15 residues. The V end was cut by 0 bases, the J end by 1 base, with 10 bases between. CDR1 SGHNT and CDR2 YYREEE come from the germline V gene (reference sequence).

The chain joins TRBV5-6 to TRBJ2-3; 7 positions match TRBD1. Trimming took 4 bases from V and 15 from J; bases not matched to a gene: 17. Germline lookup yields CDR1 SGHDT and CDR2 YYEEEE. CDR3 length: 14 residues. CDR3 in amino acids: CASSTGTELLPVYF. DNA of the CDR3: TGTGCCAGCAGCACGGGGACAGAACTCTTGCCCGTATATTTT.